This entry lists 26 T cell receptor beta chains sequenced from one sample in a study of OX40 agonist ivuxolimab in advanced cancers. Profiled with immunoSEQ multiplex PCR; TCRdb holds only in-frame clones, not every one. This table has 77,000 or so clones, 75% to 90% appearing once. The source was CD4+ or CD8+ T cells sorted from blood, collected in a trial of the OX40 agonist ivuxolimab. The receptors come from an adult with an advanced solid tumor such as melanoma, head and neck, liver or kidney cancer.

V usage is TRBV18 and J usage is TRBJ1-5, with D unresolved. This CDR3 is built from 13 residues. Germline CDR1 and CDR2: KGHSH and LQKENI. Between the trimmed V and J ends, which lost 6 bases and 5 bases, there was a span of 11 bases. The CDR3 spells CASSPSRDQPQHF. Here the CDR3 DNA reads TGTGCCAGCTCTCCCTCTAGGGATCAGCCCCAGCATTTT.

The V call is TRBV19, the J call TRBJ2-1; D possibly corresponds to TRBD2 (6 bases). Germline CDR1 reads LNHDA; CDR2 reads SQIVND (reference sequence). Trimming removed 5 bases at V and 5 bases at J, with 16 bases between. The CDR3 length is 15 residues. CDR3 residues: CASSGVSSGHNEQFF. The DNA of the CDR3 is TGTGCCAGTAGTGGCGTCAGTAGCGGACACAATGAGCAGTTCTTC.

J is TRBJ2-3 and V is TRBV7-9, with a weak D call TRBD1 (5 bases). In germline, CDR1 is SEHNR, CDR2 FQNEAQ (reference sequence). There are 15 residues in the CDR3. Trimming left V 0 bases short and J 0 bases short, with 7 bases between. Here the CDR3 reads CASSLASGSTDTQYF. In DNA, the CDR3 is TGTGCCAGCAGCTTAGCTTCAGGGAGCACAGATACGCAGTATTTT. The complete variable domain, with remaining parts taken from reference TRBV7-9 and TRBJ2-3, reads DTGVSQNPRHKITKRGQNVTFRCDPISEHNRLYWYRQTLGQGPEFLTYFQNEAQLEKSRLLSDRFSAERPKGSFSTLEIQRTEQGDSAMYLCASSLASGSTDTQYFGPGTRLTVL.

This clone was observed a few times. In DNA form, the CDR3 reads TGTGCCAGTAAAAGTTCGACAGTTTGGTCGGCTTTCTTT. Translation gives CASKSSTVWSAFF. This chain uses TRBV19 with TRBJ1-1; D may be TRBD1 (5 bases). The CDR3 is 13 residues long. Germline lookup yields CDR1 LNHDA and CDR2 SQIVND (reference sequence). Trimming took 7 bases from V and 11 from J, leaving 20 bases between them.

V gene TRBV10-3 combines with J gene TRBJ1-5; 9 nucleotides line up with TRBD1. Germline V gives CDR1 ENHRY, CDR2 SYGVKD. The length of the CDR3 is 18 residues. V gave up 5 bases and J gave up 1 base; unmatched junction bases: 12. CDR3 sequence (DNA): TGTGCCATCAGTTCACCGGGACAGGGAAGTCGGAGCAATCAGCCCCAGCATTTT. Its translation is CAISSPGQGSRSNQPQHF.

This clone appeared a few times. The V gene is TRBV2, the J gene TRBJ2-7; D gene ambiguous. V lost 5 bases to trimming and J lost 8 bases, with 7 bases between them. Germline CDR1 and CDR2: SNHLY and FYNNEI. The CDR3 sequence is 10 residues long. The CDR3 nucleotides are TGTGCCAGCAGTTTCCGGAAGCAGTACTTC. This sequence encodes CASSFRKQYF.

This clone occurred a few times. This chain uses TRBV19 with TRBJ1-3, with D possibly being TRBD1 (6 bases). This CDR3 has 15 residues. V was trimmed by 6 bases and J by 0 bases, leaving 12 bases between them. Per the germline V gene, CDR1 is LNHDA and CDR2 is SQIVND (reference sequence). CDR3 nucleotides: TGTGCCAGTAGCGACAGGCCAAACTCTGGAAACACCATATATTTT. It yields the protein CASSDRPNSGNTIYF.

V is TRBV29-1 and J is TRBJ2-3; 7 positions agree with TRBD1. V lost 6 bases and J lost 10; bases outside the gene matches: 7. This CDR3 is built from 11 residues. From germline, CDR1 is SQVTM and CDR2 ANQGSEA. The CDR3 bases are TGCAGCGTAGAGGGGGCAATCCCGCAGTATTTT. It codes for CSVEGAIPQYF.

The chain employs TRBV15 and TRBJ1-1; the D is unclear. The germline V and J ends were trimmed by 0 bases and 10 bases, with 9 bases remaining between them. The CDR3 runs to 12 residues. The germline CDR1 and CDR2 sequences are LNHNV and YYDKDF (reference sequence). CDR3 coding DNA: TGTGCCACCAGCAGAGATCGGGTGGGAGCTTTCTTT. Its translation: CATSRDRVGAFF.

The V and J genes are TRBV6-5 and TRBJ1-2; D remains unclear. The CDR3 has 12 residues. CDR1 and CDR2 (germline): MNHEY, SVGAGI. The V end was cut by 6 bases, the J end by 8 bases, with 13 bases between. The CDR3 region is CASRIESGGYTF. The CDR3 DNA reads as TGTGCCAGCAGAATAGAGTCTGGCGGCTACACCTTC.

This rearrangement joins TRBV4-3 to TRBJ2-7, with 10 bases that match TRBD2. Per the germline V gene, CDR1 is LGHNA and CDR2 is YSLEER. After removal of 4 bases from V and 1 base from J, the junction contained 13 bases not matched to a gene. The CDR3 is 18 residues long. This chain's CDR3 is CASSLQLASGGGSYEQYF. The CDR3 DNA reads as TGCGCCAGCAGCCTCCAGCTAGCTAGCGGGGGAGGGTCCTACGAGCAGTACTTC.

The gene calls are TRBV2 and TRBJ1-1, with D uncertain. The CDR3 totals 14 residues. CDR1 and CDR2 from the germline V gene are SNHLY and FYNNEI. V lost 4 bases and J 7 bases, leaving 16 bases between the germline ends. The CDR3 is CASSGGPERLEAFF. CDR3 bases: TGTGCCAGCAGTGGAGGGCCTGAGCGCCTTGAAGCTTTCTTT.

This clone was detected only a few times. J is TRBJ2-6 and V is TRBV30; D gene ambiguous. Germline values: CDR1 GTSNPN, CDR2 SVGIG (reference sequence). The length of the CDR3 is 14 residues. Deletions cut 6 bases from V and 7 bases from J, with 16 bases between. In DNA, the CDR3 is TGTGCCTGCCAAATTCGAACAGCCGCCAACGTCCTGACTTTC. Protein: CACQIRTAANVLTF.

The chain combines TRBV18 with TRBJ2-1; D is unresolved. Trimming cost V 0 bases and J 7 bases, with 7 bases left between them. The V gene's germline CDR1 is KGHSH and CDR2 LQKENI. The CDR3 covers 13 residues. The CDR3 region is CASSPPGENEQFF. For the CDR3, the DNA is TGTGCCAGCTCACCACCGGGCGAAAATGAGCAGTTCTTC.

This rearrangement joins TRBV6-1 to TRBJ1-2; possible D gene TRBD1, 6 bases. The CDR3 loop spans 14 amino acids. Germline assignment: CDR1 MNHNS and CDR2 SASEGT. Trimming pared 1 base from V and 4 bases from J, leaving 10 bases between. As DNA, the CDR3 is TGTGCCAGCAGTGAAGGGACAGCCATCTATGGCTACACCTTC. This sequence encodes CASSEGTAIYGYTF.

The rearrangement joins TRBV28 to TRBJ1-5; D uncertain. The CDR3 is 14 residues long. The ends were cut back, 7 bases at V and 7 bases at J, with 17 bases in the middle. CDR1 MDHEN and CDR2 SYDVKM come from the germline V gene. The CDR3 sequence is CASNLSGDRQPQHF. The CDR3 region has the DNA TGTGCCAGCAACCTCAGTGGGGATAGGCAGCCCCAGCATTTT.

This chain joins TRBV28 and TRBJ1-2; tentative D call: TRBD1 (5 bases). The CDR3 extends over 11 amino acids. Germline V lookup: CDR1 MDHEN, CDR2 SYDVKM. V was cut by 6 bases and J by 3 bases, with 5 bases left in between. The CDR3 DNA reads TGTGCCAGCAGACAGGACTATGGCTACACCTTC. As protein: CASRQDYGYTF.

The genes are TRBV4-2 and TRBJ1-2; D remains ambiguous. This CDR3 spans 14 amino acids. V lost 3 bases, J lost 8 bases, and 16 bases lay in between. The germline CDR1 and CDR2 sequences are LGHNA and YNFKEQ. The CDR3 protein is CASSQGDLGRGYTF. In nucleotides, the CDR3 is TGTGCCAGCAGCCAGGGAGATTTAGGGAGGGGCTACACCTTC.

The chain carries TRBV4-2 and TRBJ1-2, with D maybe TRBD1 (6 bases). This CDR3 has 15 amino acids. Per the germline V gene, CDR1 is LGHNA and CDR2 is YNFKEQ. Trimming removed 1 base from V and 7 bases from J, with 16 bases in between. The CDR3 protein is CASSQVNTGIGGYTF. The CDR3, as DNA: TGTGCCAGCAGCCAAGTTAACACAGGGATCGGTGGCTACACCTTC.

This clone rates as medium-sized. The chain links TRBV6-6 to TRBJ2-7; D call uncertain. Trimming took 2 bases from V and 2 from J, leaving 13 bases between them. The CDR3 loop spans 15 amino acids. Germline V gene lookup returns CDR1 MNHNY and CDR2 SVGAGI (reference sequence). The CDR3 here is CASSYDGQNTYEQYF. CDR3 sequence (DNA): TGTGCCAGCAGTTACGACGGTCAGAACACCTACGAGCAGTACTTC.

J is TRBJ1-5 and V is TRBV6-1, with a weak D call TRBD1 (5 bases). V dropped 4 bases and J dropped 2 bases, with 24 bases sitting between them. Germline CDR1 reads MNHNS; CDR2 reads SASEGT. The CDR3 is 19 amino acids. The CDR3 DNA is TGTGCCAGCAGTGGAAAGGGAACAGGCCGCCCTTTACGCAATCAGCCCCAGCATTTT. Translating gives CASSGKGTGRPLRNQPQHF.

The chain links TRBV2 to TRBJ2-7; 7 bases agree with TRBD2. The CDR3 runs to 15 residues. After removal of 10 bases from V and 2 bases from J, the junction contained 14 bases not matched to a gene. Germline loops: CDR1 SNHLY, CDR2 FYNNEI. The CDR3 is CATQSNSGGAYEQYF. The CDR3 DNA reads as TGTGCCACCCAGTCGAACTCGGGGGGTGCCTACGAGCAGTACTTC.

J is TRBJ1-1 and V is TRBV7-9; D unresolved. CDR3 length: 13 residues. With 5 bases removed from V and 1 base from J, the gap between germline ends came to 8 bases. The germline gives CDR1 SEHNR, CDR2 FQNEAQ (reference sequence). For the CDR3, the DNA is TGTGCCAGCAGCACCACACGGAACACTGAAGCTTTCTTT. It is translated as CASSTTRNTEAFF.

This clone showed up just a few times. The chain has TRBV2 and TRBJ2-7, with TRBD1 matching over 10 bases. This CDR3 is 14 amino acids long. The ends lost 11 bases at V and 4 bases at J; junction bases unmatched: 11. The V gene's germline CDR1 is SNHLY and CDR2 FYNNEI. The CDR3 coding sequence is TGTGCCGGCTCGAGCCGGGACAGGGGATACGAGCAGTACTTC. Translating gives CAGSSRDRGYEQYF.

This chain uses TRBV7-9 with TRBJ1-5, with 9 bases aligning to TRBD1. V shed 2 bases and J 7 bases; nucleotides not matched to a gene: 9. This CDR3 has 16 amino acids. Germline-derived CDR1 and CDR2 are SEHNR and FQNEAQ (reference sequence). The CDR3 protein is CASSLSATGGLQPQHF. The CDR3 bases are TGTGCCAGCAGCTTAAGTGCGACAGGGGGATTGCAGCCCCAGCATTTT.

The chain joins TRBV27 to TRBJ1-2; the match to TRBD1 covers 7 bases. The CDR3 has 16 residues. Germline CDR1 reads MNHEY; CDR2 reads SMNVEV (reference sequence). J was trimmed by 2 bases and V by 0 bases; bases with no gene match: 6. In DNA, the CDR3 is TGTGCCAGCAGTTTATCGACGGGCAGGGGGAACTATGGCTACACCTTC. Its protein product is CASSLSTGRGNYGYTF.